This TCR beta chain was identified during a study of blood T cell repertoires in COVID-19. Study-level background: Material from acute and convalescent COVID-19 was sourced from the United States, Italy and Spain.

This clone showed up just once. The CDR3 has 14 amino acids. CDR1 and CDR2 (germline): SGDLS, YYNGEE. Between the trimmed V and J ends, which lost 4 bases and 2 bases, there was a span of 12 bases. Sequencing was performed with immunoSEQ multiplex PCR; in TCRdb, only in-frame clones are kept and a portion is missing. The table includes about 150,000 clones, 87% detected once. The sequence derives from a woman between 45 and 60 years old with acute or convalescent COVID-19. V usage is TRBV9 and J usage is TRBJ2-5, with a tentative D call TRBD2 (6 bases). Specimen: peripheral blood. The CDR3 region is CASSQGGGQETQYF. The CDR3 DNA is TGTGCCAGCAGCCAGGGAGGCGGGCAAGAGACCCAGTACTTC.